Listed below are T cell receptor beta chains from one sample, sequenced in a study of T cell responses to AZD1222 COVID-19 vaccine. Profiling relied on immunoSEQ multiplex PCR, and the TCRdb table lists in-frame clones only, not all of them. The profile shows about 150,000 clones, less than 95% of them singletons. Specimen: peripheral blood, collected on day 0 of AZD1222 vaccination. These receptors were taken from an adult in good health. CDR3s include the opening cysteine and the closing phenylalanine or tryptophan.

v_call	j_call	cdr3_aa
TRBV10-3	TRBJ1-2	CAISETRPGGGYTF
TRBV7-3	TRBJ1-1	CASSLGQGDTEAFF
TRBV6-5	TRBJ1-1	CASGHGVNTEAFF
TRBV10-3	TRBJ2-5	CAISDGGDNVRETQYF
TRBV28	TRBJ2-5	CASSLLAGEETQYF
TRBV2	TRBJ1-2	CASSETMEIYGYTF
TRBV25-1	TRBJ1-5	CASSEFLLPRVRNQPQHF
TRBV4-1	TRBJ2-2	CASSPGGEAGELFF
TRBV13	TRBJ2-3	CASSASIGLAGGEDTQYF
TRBV3-1/TRBV3-2	TRBJ1-6	CASSRSLQGVVLPLHF
TRBV28	TRBJ1-2	CASSLDTYGYTF
TRBV10-3	TRBJ2-2	CAARTGNTGELFF
TRBV6-5	TRBJ2-2	CASIGQKNTGELFF
TRBV28	TRBJ1-1	CASSLPPGTEAFF
TRBV2	TRBJ1-3	CASSLQGNSGNTIYF
TRBV24-1	TRBJ2-3	CATSDGQGTDTQYF
TRBV5-1	TRBJ2-2	CASSLRQGATGELFF
TRBV6-5	TRBJ1-1	CASSPGTGRNTEAFF
TRBV5-1	TRBJ1-1	CASSLGSSTNTEAFF
TRBV4-1	TRBJ1-5	CASSLGAQGSYNQPQHF
TRBV3-1/TRBV3-2	TRBJ2-1	CASSPLPISNEQFF
TRBV5-4	TRBJ2-1	CASSLRGSGLGNEQFF
TRBV5-1	TRBJ1-5	CASSLAGDSNQPQHF
TRBV29-1	TRBJ2-3	CSARRPGRATDTQYF
TRBV29-1	TRBJ1-2	CSVEPATNYGYTF
TRBV7-9	TRBJ2-3	CASSRETGGETDTQYF
TRBV18	TRBJ2-3	CASSPRDPGTDTQYF
TRBV19	TRBJ1-6	CASGSRGSPLHF
TRBV25-1	TRBJ2-1	CASSETGANEQFF
TRBV4-1	TRBJ1-6	CASSRSSGRDNSPLHF
TRBV18	TRBJ1-1	CASSPREMTGGTEAFF
TRBV5-1	TRBJ2-1	CASSARTGLAGPPSDNEQFF
TRBV5-1	TRBJ1-6	CASSTDRNSPLHF
TRBV6-5	TRBJ1-2	CASSLGGHGYTF
TRBV28	TRBJ1-1	CASRAPGQLTEAFF
TRBV5-6	TRBJ1-2	CASSLAGTANYGYTF
TRBV7-9	TRBJ1-5	CASSSTHGGGQYQPQHF
TRBV5-4	TRBJ2-3	CASSLPGTDTQYF
TRBV20-1	TRBJ1-4	CSARDLDKLFF
TRBV30	TRBJ1-1	CALDRRNTEAFF
TRBV30	TRBJ1-1	CAWSRQGGTEAFF
TRBV4-3	TRBJ1-1	CASSQDIGGNTEAFF
TRBV3-1/TRBV3-2	TRBJ2-2	CASSQDWLAGEMNTGELFF
TRBV7-9	TRBJ2-5	CASSLAGVRETQYF
TRBV18	TRBJ1-4	CASSPSGAGNEKLFF
TRBV6-5	TRBJ1-6	CASSFGRGTDSPLHF